A single sample is the source of the 3 T cell receptor beta chains below, sequenced in a study of T-cell reconstitution after alpha-beta-depleted transplantation in children. Library preparation (for TCRbeta) was performed with unique molecular identifiers. TCRdb independently ran MiXCR on the PCR reads; one entry per CDR3 protein. The sample contains a few hundred thousand distinct CDR3 sequences, approximately 12% of which appear only once. This specimen was PBMCs from the stem cell graft donor, taken from the stem cell graft. The receptors derive from a human donor who donated a stem cell graft to a child with combined immunodeficiency.

This chain connects TRBV12-3 or TRBV12-4 to TRBJ1-5, with TRBD1 matching over 9 bases. This CDR3 contains 17 residues. With 6 bases clipped from V and 6 bases from J, the junction kept 15 bases outside the gene matches. CDR3 protein: CASSRASGQGSGQPQHF. For the CDR3, the DNA is TGTGCCAGCAGCAGAGCATCGGGACAGGGATCGGGTCAGCCCCAGCATTTT.

The table lists this clonotype with a few counts. The chain uses TRBV28 and TRBJ2-1; 13 bases line up with TRBD2. Unmatched junction bases numbered 11, after V lost 6 bases and J lost 3 bases. CDR1 and CDR2 from the germline V gene are MDHEN and SYDVKM. There are 18 residues in the CDR3. CDR3 coding DNA: TGTGCCAGCAGCCCTCAGACTAGCGGGGGGCCTAACTACAATGAGCAGTTCTTC. Its protein is CASSPQTSGGPNYNEQFF.

The genes are TRBV5-1 and TRBJ1-2; D not resolved. The CDR3 runs 13 residues. V was cut by 2 bases and J by 4 bases, with 9 bases left in between. Per the germline V gene, CDR1 is SGHRS and CDR2 is YFSETQ. The CDR3 sequence: CASSFEGVYGYTF. CDR3 sequence (DNA): TGCGCCAGCAGCTTTGAGGGAGTCTATGGCTACACCTTC. The full variable domain, completed using reference TRBV5-1 and TRBJ1-2, is KAGVTQTPRYLIKTRGQQVTLSCSPISGHRSVSWYQQTPGQGLQFLFEYFSETQRNKGNFPGRFSGRQFSNSRSEMNVSTLELGDSALYLCASSFEGVYGYTFGSGTRLTVV.